These 17 T cell receptor beta chains were all obtained from the same sample, sequenced in a study of long-term antiretroviral therapy in people with HIV (dated by TCRdb to 2022 to 2024). Sequencing of the TRB variable region was done with the immunoSEQ hsTCRB v3.0 assay at survey level resolution. TCRdb took over this immuneACCESS table, retaining in-frame rearrangements with V and J assigned. Such tables are incomplete; in checked studies, under half of the missing clones stem from an unresolved V gene, and the remainder is unexplained. The sample profile shows approximately 26,000 clones; roughly 85% of them were found once. Of the sample, about 9.5% falls within the top ten clones. Sequenced here: unsorted PBMCs, sampled 2.3 years after starting antiretroviral therapy. The receptor set was obtained from a man aged 35-49 years with HIV.

This clone was counted between two and nine times. The V gene is TRBV5-1, the J gene TRBJ2-2, with TRBD1 identical over 8 bases. The CDR3 runs to 17 residues. The V segment lost 0 bases and the J segment 4 bases; nucleotides outside the gene matches: 8. The V gene's germline CDR1 is SGHRS and CDR2 YFSETQ. The CDR3 DNA is TGCGCCAGCAGCTTGGAGCAGGGGGCGGACCTCACCGGGGAGCTGTTTTTT. Its translation is CASSLEQGADLTGELFF.

The V and J genes are TRBV19 and TRBJ2-7; TRBD2 aligns across 10 bases. CDR1 is LNHDA and CDR2 is SQIVND in the germline V gene (reference sequence). The CDR3 is made up of 14 amino acids. V trimming: 7 bases; J trimming: 7 bases; junction bases outside the gene matches: 10. In DNA, the CDR3 is TGTGCCAGTACCCCGGGACTAGCGACGGGAGAGCAGTACTTC. It is translated as CASTPGLATGEQYF.

The J gene is TRBJ1-2, the V gene TRBV7-9; D unclear. Trimming cost V 1 base and J 6 bases, with 15 bases left between them. Per germline, CDR1 SEHNR and CDR2 FQNEAQ (reference sequence). The CDR3 contains 15 residues. CDR3 nucleotide sequence: TGTGCCAGCAGCTTAGGACACTCAGAGGCGGATGGCTACACCTTC. Protein product: CASSLGHSEADGYTF.

The chain links TRBV27 to TRBJ2-6; D ambiguous. Between the trimmed V and J ends, which lost 7 bases and 2 bases, there was a span of 12 bases. Germline CDR1 MNHEY, CDR2 SMNVEV (reference sequence). This CDR3 spans 15 amino acids. CDR3 in DNA: TGTGCCAGCACCCAGCTGTGGCCTGGGGCCAACGTCCTGACTTTC. It yields the protein CASTQLWPGANVLTF.

The chain employs TRBV27 and TRBJ1-5, with D possibly TRBD1 on 6 matching bases. V lost 6 bases to trimming and J lost 2 bases, with 11 bases between them. The CDR3 is 14 residues long. Looked up from germline, CDR1 is MNHEY and CDR2 is SMNVEV (reference sequence). The CDR3 protein is CASRPWTGNQPQHF. The CDR3 DNA is TGTGCCAGCAGACCTTGGACAGGCAATCAGCCCCAGCATTTT.

V and J are TRBV19 and TRBJ2-2; tentatively, D is TRBD1 (5 bases). Germline V lookup: CDR1 LNHDA, CDR2 SQIVND (reference sequence). The CDR3 has 15 amino acids. V was shortened by 3 bases and J by 2 bases, with 10 bases between the two germline ends. The CDR3 coding sequence is TGTGCCAGTAGTATTAAGACAGCTAACACCGGGGAGCTGTTTTTT. It specifies CASSIKTANTGELFF. Looking up the rest from reference TRBV19 and TRBJ2-2 gives the full variable domain: DGGITQSPKYLFRKEGQNVTLSCEQNLNHDAMYWYRQDPGQGLRLIYYSQIVNDFQKGDIAEGYSVSREKKESFPLTVTSAQKNPTAFYLCASSIKTANTGELFFGEGSRLTVL.

The chain is built from TRBV18 and TRBJ2-5; D tentatively fits TRBD1 or TRBD2 (5 bases each). The CDR3 runs 14 residues. V shed 6 bases and J shed 5 bases, with 16 bases lying between them. In germline, CDR1 is KGHSH, CDR2 LQKENI. The CDR3, as DNA: TGTGCCAGCTCTCCTCGGGGCGGCCGGGAGACCCAGTACTTC. This codes for CASSPRGGRETQYF.

The chain links TRBV7-6 to TRBJ2-2; 7 nucleotides agree with TRBD1. This CDR3 is built from 15 residues. Germline trimming cut 3 bases from V and 4 bases from J; bases unmatched to any gene: 5. CDR1 and CDR2 from the germline V gene are SGHVS and FNYEAQ. CDR3: CASSFGTESTGELFF. DNA of the CDR3: TGTGCCAGCAGCTTCGGGACAGAGAGCACCGGGGAGCTGTTTTTT.

The V call is TRBV4-2, the J call TRBJ2-7, with TRBD1 as a possible D gene (8 bases). Trimming shortened V by 0 bases and J by 10 bases, and 19 bases separated the two germline ends. Germline V lookup: CDR1 LGHNA, CDR2 YNFKEQ. The CDR3 sequence is 15 residues long. The chain's CDR3 is CASSQERGGQESQYF. DNA for the CDR3: TGTGCCAGCAGCCAAGAGCGCGGGGGACAGGAATCACAGTACTTC.

V usage is TRBV29-1 and J usage is TRBJ1-6; no clear D. Germline loops: CDR1 SQVTM, CDR2 ANQGSEA. Trimming stripped 5 bases from V and 4 bases from J, with 9 bases between. The CDR3 sequence is 13 residues long. CDR3 sequence (DNA): TGCAGCGTTCGGGTCGAGTATAATTCACCCCTCCACTTT. Protein: CSVRVEYNSPLHF.

The chain couples TRBV5-1 to TRBJ2-3, with D uncertain. Between the trimmed V and J ends, which lost 0 bases and 2 bases, there was a span of 7 bases. Germline values: CDR1 SGHRS, CDR2 YFSETQ. CDR3 length equals 14 residues. DNA of the CDR3: TGCGCCAGCAGCTTGGAGGCCGTCACAGATACGCAGTATTTT. Residues: CASSLEAVTDTQYF.

This rearrangement joins TRBV15 to TRBJ2-5; 8 nucleotides line up with TRBD1. CDR1 and CDR2 (germline): LNHNV, YYDKDF (reference sequence). CDR3 length: 18 residues. V shed 0 bases, J shed 2 bases, and the junction held 11 bases outside the gene matches. CDR3 loop: CATSRDVATGVRQETQYF. The CDR3, as DNA: TGTGCCACCAGCAGAGATGTGGCGACAGGGGTCAGACAAGAGACCCAGTACTTC.

J is TRBJ1-1 and V is TRBV7-3; the D gene is possibly TRBD1 (6 bases). CDR3 length: 14 amino acids. V lost 4 bases and J lost 6, with 15 bases in between. Looked up from germline, CDR1 is SGHTA and CDR2 is FQGTGA. The CDR3 loop is CASSSQGFEAEAFF. The CDR3 DNA sequence: TGTGCCAGCAGCTCACAGGGATTCGAGGCTGAAGCTTTCTTT.

J is TRBJ2-2 and V is TRBV28, with D unclear. The germline V gene encodes CDR1 MDHEN and CDR2 SYDVKM. There are 13 residues in the CDR3. V shed 5 bases and J shed 1 base, with 5 bases lying between them. The chain's CDR3 is CASSNRNTGELFF. The CDR3 bases are TGTGCCAGCAGTAACAGGAACACCGGGGAGCTGTTTTTT. Based on the CDR3 plus reference TRBV28 and TRBJ2-2, the full variable domain is DVKVTQSSRYLVKRTGEKVFLECVQDMDHENMFWYRQDPGLGLRLIYFSYDVKMKEKGDIPEGYSVSREKKERFSLILESASTNQTSMYLCASSNRNTGELFFGEGSRLTVL.

The genes are TRBV2 and TRBJ2-1, with D uncertain. V lost 4 bases and J 6 bases, leaving 10 bases between the germline ends. Germline CDR1 is SNHLY and CDR2 is FYNNEI. This CDR3 region has 13 residues. The CDR3 loop is CASSGSIGNEQFF. CDR3 nucleotide sequence: TGTGCCAGCAGTGGGTCTATAGGCAATGAGCAGTTCTTC.

The chain links TRBV7-2 to TRBJ2-7; D possibly corresponds to TRBD1 (5 bases). Trimming cost V 0 bases and J 0 bases, with 21 bases left between them. CDR1 is SGHTA and CDR2 is FQGNSA in the germline V gene. The CDR3 covers 19 residues. CDR3 bases: TGTGCCAGCAGCTTAGCGCGGCTAGACGCAGGGTCAAGCTCCTACGAGCAGTACTTC. Translation gives CASSLARLDAGSSSYEQYF.

This chain uses TRBV19 with TRBJ1-3; 8 bases map to TRBD1. The CDR3 runs to 17 residues. V lost 7 bases and J lost 1; bases outside the gene matches: 12. Germline CDR1 LNHDA, CDR2 SQIVND (reference sequence). This CDR3 is CASIDRGPSWSGNTIYF. The CDR3 DNA follows: TGTGCCAGTATAGACAGGGGACCGTCCTGGTCTGGAAACACCATATATTTT.